This TCR beta chain was obtained from a study of persistence of HIV-infected CD4 T cells. Study summary: Blood samples, up to roughly 180 mL, came from multiple time points, except two leukapheresis donors sampled once. Findings and caveats of the study: TCR analyses could not target the rare provirus-carrying CMV-responding cells.

About this clone: Its antigen is unknown.

The immunoSEQ assay was version 4, run in survey mode. Assay: immunoSEQ multiplex PCR; the TCRdb copy retains only in-frame clones and omits some. The data contain 20,000 to 25,000 clones, roughly 70% of them seen just once; the ten biggest clones take up less than 2%. From germline, CDR1 is LNHDA and CDR2 SQIVND (reference sequence). V dropped 7 bases and J dropped 4 bases, with 7 bases sitting between them. The CDR3 runs to 11 residues. An overlapping HIV-1 Gag peptide pool stimulated these cells at 0.95 to 1 ug/peptide/mL. CD4+ T cells upregulating both CD40 ligand and CD69 were sorted as responding cells. Donors had undetectable plasma HIV-1 RNA, under 50 copies/mL, for 4+ years.

The V and J genes are TRBV19 and TRBJ1-1; D is perhaps TRBD1 (5 bases). This receptor was obtained from an adult man with HIV who was CMV-seropositive. Here the sequenced sample was CD4+ T cells sorted from PBMCs after 18-hour stimulation, taken from a patient who received antiretroviral therapy. The DNA for the CDR3 is TGTGCCAGTACCGACAGCACTGAAGCTTTCTTT. Its protein is CASTDSTEAFF.